This T cell receptor (beta chain) was obtained from a study of blood T cell repertoires in COVID-19. Overall study context: COVID-19 samples collected from the United States, Italy and Spain covered acute and convalescent phases. T cells, B-cell-depleted T cells, or PBMCs supplied cDNA or gDNA.

The CDR3 totals 14 residues. The V and J ends lost 6 bases and 8 bases respectively, with 19 bases between them. Germline V gene lookup returns CDR1 MNHEY and CDR2 SVGAGI. As processed by the authors: How many nucleated cells were present was estimated from reference gene primer amplification. The protocol was immunoSEQ multiplex PCR, while the TCRdb copy is restricted to in-frame clones and leaves out a portion. The V and J calls and clone size were taken over from that table, and D and trimming were inferred from the DNA. The sample holds around 200,000 clones, approximately 85% seen once. Sequences were obtained from peripheral blood. The chain has TRBV6-5 and TRBJ1-1, with D perhaps matching TRBD1 (5 bases). The sequence was collected from a human donor with active or convalescent COVID-19. The donor label of this sample is uncertain. Here the CDR3 DNA reads TGTGCCAGCAGGCTTTTGATGGGGGAGGGAGAAGCTTTCTTT. Translating gives CASRLLMGEGEAFF.